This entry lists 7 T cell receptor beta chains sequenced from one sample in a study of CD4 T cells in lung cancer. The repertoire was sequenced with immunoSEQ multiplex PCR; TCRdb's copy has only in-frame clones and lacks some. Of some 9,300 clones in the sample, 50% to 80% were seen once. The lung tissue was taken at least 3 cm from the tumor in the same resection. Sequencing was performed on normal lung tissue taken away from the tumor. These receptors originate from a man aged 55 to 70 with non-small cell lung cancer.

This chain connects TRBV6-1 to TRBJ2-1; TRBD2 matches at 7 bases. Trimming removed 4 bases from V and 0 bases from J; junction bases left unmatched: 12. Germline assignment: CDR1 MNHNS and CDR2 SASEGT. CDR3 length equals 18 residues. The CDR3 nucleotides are TGTGCCAGCAGTGGAGGGACTAACCTTTTAAGCTCCTACAATGAGCAGTTCTTC. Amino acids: CASSGGTNLLSSYNEQFF.

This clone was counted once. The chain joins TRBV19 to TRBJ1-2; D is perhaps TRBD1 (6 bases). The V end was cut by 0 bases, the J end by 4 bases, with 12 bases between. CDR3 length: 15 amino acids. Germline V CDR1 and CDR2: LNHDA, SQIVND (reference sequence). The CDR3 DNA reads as TGTGCCAGTAGTATAGATCGGACAGTGTTCTATGGCTACACCTTC. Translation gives CASSIDRTVFYGYTF. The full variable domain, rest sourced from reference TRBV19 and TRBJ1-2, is DGGITQSPKYLFRKEGQNVTLSCEQNLNHDAMYWYRQDPGQGLRLIYYSQIVNDFQKGDIAEGYSVSREKKESFPLTVTSAQKNPTAFYLCASSIDRTVFYGYTFGSGTRLTVV.

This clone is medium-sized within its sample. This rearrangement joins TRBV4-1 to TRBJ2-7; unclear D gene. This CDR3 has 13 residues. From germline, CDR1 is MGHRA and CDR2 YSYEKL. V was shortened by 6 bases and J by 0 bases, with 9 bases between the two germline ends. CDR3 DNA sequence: TGCGCCAGCAGAGACATCCTCTCCTACGAGCAGTACTTC. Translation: CASRDILSYEQYF.

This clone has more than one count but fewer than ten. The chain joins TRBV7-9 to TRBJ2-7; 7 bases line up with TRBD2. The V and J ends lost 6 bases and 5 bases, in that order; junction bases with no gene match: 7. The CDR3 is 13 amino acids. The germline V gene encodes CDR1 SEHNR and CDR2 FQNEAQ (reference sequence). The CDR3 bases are TGTGCCAGCAGGGGGGAGGGCCGCAACGAGCAGTACGTC. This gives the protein CASRGEGRNEQYV.

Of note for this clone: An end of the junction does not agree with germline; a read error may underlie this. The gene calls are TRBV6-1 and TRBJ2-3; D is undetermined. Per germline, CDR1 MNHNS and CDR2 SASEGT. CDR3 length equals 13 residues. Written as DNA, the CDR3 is TGTGCCGGCAGTGTCCTGCTAGTGGGTACGCAGTATTTT. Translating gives CAGSVLLVGTQYF.

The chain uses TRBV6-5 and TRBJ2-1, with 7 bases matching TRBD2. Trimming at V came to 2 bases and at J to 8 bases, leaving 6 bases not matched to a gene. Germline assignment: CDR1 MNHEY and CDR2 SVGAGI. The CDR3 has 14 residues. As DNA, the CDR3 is TGTGCCAGCAGTTACCGGGTAGCGGGCTATGAGCAGTTCTTC. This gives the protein CASSYRVAGYEQFF.

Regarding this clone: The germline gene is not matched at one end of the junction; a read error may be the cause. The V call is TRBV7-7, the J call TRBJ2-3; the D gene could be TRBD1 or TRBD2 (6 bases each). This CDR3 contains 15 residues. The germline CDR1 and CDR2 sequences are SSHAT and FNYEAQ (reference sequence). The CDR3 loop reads CASSLGGRGTDTQYF. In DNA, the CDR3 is TGTGCTAGCAGCTTAGGGGGGCGCGGCACAGATACGCAGTATTTT.